This T cell receptor (beta chain) was documented in a study of T cells expressing NK-cell markers. Points from the study as a whole: In several donors, dominant clonotypes made up about 25-65% of CD3+CD56-NKG2C+ cells.

Notes on this clonotype: No antigen is known for it.

Reprocessing the 5' RACE reads, TCRdb reports a single entry for every CDR3 protein and omits DNA. The table counts hundreds of thousands of distinct CDR3 sequences; 3.5% to 4.5% lies in the top ten. Germline V gene lookup returns CDR1 MNHEY and CDR2 SVGAGI. This CDR3 has 18 amino acids. This clonotype originated in a young man in good health. This chain joins TRBV6-5 and TRBJ2-1; without DNA, the TCRdb call of TRBD2 cannot be checked. Sequencing used blood T cells: a sorted CD56 or NKG2C T cell subset, CD4+ or CD8+ T cells, or bulk PBMC T cells (not recorded which). The CDR3 spells CASSYSKLGRGGHNEQFF.